Presented here are 9 T cell receptor beta chains from one specimen sequenced in a study of T cells after yellow fever vaccination. TCRdb reanalysed the 5' RACE reads using MiXCR and keeps one entry per CDR3 protein. The repertoire holds 300,000 to 400,000 distinct CDR3 sequences, with roughly 6.2% as singletons. Material: PBMCs, obtained 5 days after the yellow fever booster vaccination. These receptors were collected from a man younger than 45 who received the YFV17D yellow fever vaccine.

This clonotype was seen only a few times. The chain couples TRBV7-2 to TRBJ2-1; D perhaps matches TRBD2 (6 bases). Trimming took off 6 bases at V and 7 bases at J, with 13 bases between the two ends. The CDR3 length is 13 residues. Germline assignment: CDR1 SGHTA and CDR2 FQGNSA. Here the CDR3 reads CASRGVRGNEQFF. The DNA for the CDR3 is TGTGCCAGCAGAGGGGTCCGGGGGAATGAGCAGTTCTTC.

This clonotype has a count of ten or more. V is TRBV7-6 and J is TRBJ2-6, with D hard to call. V shed 8 bases and J shed 2 bases, with 13 bases lying between them. In germline, CDR1 is SGHVS, CDR2 FNYEAQ. The CDR3 is made up of 15 amino acids. In DNA, the CDR3 is TGTGCCAGCGGCTCGGGTTGGGCTGGGGCCAACGTCCTGACTTTC. It specifies CASGSGWAGANVLTF.

This clonotype was recorded a few times. J is TRBJ2-5 and V is TRBV20-1; the match to TRBD1 covers 9 bases. V dropped 2 bases and J dropped 3; count of bases not matched to a gene: 4. CDR1 and CDR2 (germline): DFQATT, SNEGSKA (reference sequence). The CDR3 is 14 amino acids. CDR3 sequence reads: CSARTDRGEETQYF. In DNA, the CDR3 is TGCAGTGCTAGAACGGACAGGGGTGAAGAGACCCAGTACTTC.

The chain couples TRBV5-6 to TRBJ2-1; perhaps TRBD1 as D (6 bases). V dropped 4 bases and J dropped 8 bases, with 16 bases sitting between them. The CDR3 runs 14 residues. Germline CDR1 is SGHDT and CDR2 is YYEEEE. The CDR3 nucleotides are TGTGCCAGCAGCCTCCGGACAGAACACGATGAGCAGTTCTTC. It yields the protein CASSLRTEHDEQFF.

This clonotype was counted many times. This chain uses TRBV5-6 with TRBJ1-5; TRBD1 is a possible D gene (5 bases). This CDR3 has 14 amino acids. Trimming took off 0 bases at V and 11 bases at J, with 15 bases between the two ends. Per germline, CDR1 SGHDT and CDR2 YYEEEE. The CDR3 protein is CASSLAGGGSAQHF. DNA for the CDR3: TGTGCCAGCAGCTTGGCCGGCGGGGGATCGGCCCAGCATTTT.

V is TRBV6-1 and J is TRBJ2-7; 7 bases match TRBD1. V lost 3 bases, J lost 5 bases, and 10 bases stayed unmatched. CDR3 length: 15 amino acids. CDR1 and CDR2 (germline): MNHNS, SASEGT. The CDR3 DNA reads as TGTGCCAGCAGTGACCAAATCAGGGGGAAGAACGAGCAGTACTTC. Encoded protein: CASSDQIRGKNEQYF.

This clonotype showed up many times. The J gene is TRBJ1-2, the V gene TRBV5-1; D possibly corresponds to TRBD1 (5 bases). This CDR3 is built from 15 residues. The germline CDR1 and CDR2 sequences are SGHRS and YFSETQ. Between the trimmed V and J ends, which lost 4 bases and 4 bases, there was a span of 17 bases. The CDR3 region is CASSTGTEGLYGYTF. The CDR3 DNA sequence: TGCGCCAGCAGCACCGGGACGGAAGGGCTCTATGGCTACACCTTC.

This chain uses TRBV27 with TRBJ2-7; D ambiguous. V was cut by 3 bases and J by 4 bases, with 7 bases left in between. Germline lookup yields CDR1 MNHEY and CDR2 SMNVEV (reference sequence). This CDR3 has 12 residues. The chain's CDR3 is CASSFEGYEQYF. The CDR3 DNA sequence: TGTGCCAGCAGTTTTGAAGGTTACGAGCAGTACTTC.

This clonotype was observed at least ten times. The rearrangement joins TRBV28 to TRBJ2-7, with 7 positions matching TRBD1. From germline, CDR1 is MDHEN and CDR2 SYDVKM. Germline trimming cut 6 bases from V and 4 bases from J; bases unmatched to any gene: 3. CDR3 length: 12 amino acids. CDR3 in amino acids: CASSSRGYEQYF. CDR3 in DNA: TGTGCCAGCAGCTCCAGGGGGTACGAGCAGTACTTC.